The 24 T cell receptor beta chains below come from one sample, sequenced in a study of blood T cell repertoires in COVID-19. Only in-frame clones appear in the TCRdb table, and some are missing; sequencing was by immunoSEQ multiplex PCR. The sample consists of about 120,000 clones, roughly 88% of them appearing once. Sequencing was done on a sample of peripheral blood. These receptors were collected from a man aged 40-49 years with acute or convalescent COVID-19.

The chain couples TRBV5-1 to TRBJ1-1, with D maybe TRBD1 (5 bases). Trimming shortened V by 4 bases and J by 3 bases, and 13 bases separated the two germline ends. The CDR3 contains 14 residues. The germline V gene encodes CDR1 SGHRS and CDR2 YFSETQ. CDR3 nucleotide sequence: TGCGCCAGCAGCCCCCGGGGGGTGGACACTGAAGCTTTCTTT. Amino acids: CASSPRGVDTEAFF. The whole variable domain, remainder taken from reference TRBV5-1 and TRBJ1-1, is KAGVTQTPRYLIKTRGQQVTLSCSPISGHRSVSWYQQTPGQGLQFLFEYFSETQRNKGNFPGRFSGRQFSNSRSEMNVSTLELGDSALYLCASSPRGVDTEAFFGQGTRLTVV.

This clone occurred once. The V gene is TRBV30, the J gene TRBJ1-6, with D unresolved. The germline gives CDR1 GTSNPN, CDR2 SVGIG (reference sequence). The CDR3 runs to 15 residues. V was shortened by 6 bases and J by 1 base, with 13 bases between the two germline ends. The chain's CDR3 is CACLFTDSYNSPLHF. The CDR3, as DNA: TGTGCCTGTCTCTTTACAGATTCCTATAATTCACCCCTCCACTTT.

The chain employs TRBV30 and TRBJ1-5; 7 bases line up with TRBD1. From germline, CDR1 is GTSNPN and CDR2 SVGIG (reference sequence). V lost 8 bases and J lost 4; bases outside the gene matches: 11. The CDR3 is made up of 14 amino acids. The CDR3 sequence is CALKTGTANQPQHF. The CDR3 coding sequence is TGTGCCCTGAAAACTGGGACAGCTAATCAGCCCCAGCATTTT.

For the CDR3, the DNA is TGTGCCAGCAGGGGGACAGGGGGAATAACTTTCTTT. Translating gives CASRGTGGITFF. V gene TRBV2 combines with J gene TRBJ1-1; 11 nucleotides align to TRBD1. J gave up 12 bases and V 6 bases, and 6 bases lay outside the gene matches. Germline lookup yields CDR1 SNHLY and CDR2 FYNNEI. This CDR3 spans 12 amino acids.

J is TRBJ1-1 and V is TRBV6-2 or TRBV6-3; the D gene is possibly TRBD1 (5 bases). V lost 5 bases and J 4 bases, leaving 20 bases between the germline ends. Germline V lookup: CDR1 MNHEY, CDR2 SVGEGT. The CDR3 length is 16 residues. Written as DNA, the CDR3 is TGTGCCAGCAGTCAACAGACGGGGGTAGGGAGCACTGAAGCTTTCTTT. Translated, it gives CASSQQTGVGSTEAFF.

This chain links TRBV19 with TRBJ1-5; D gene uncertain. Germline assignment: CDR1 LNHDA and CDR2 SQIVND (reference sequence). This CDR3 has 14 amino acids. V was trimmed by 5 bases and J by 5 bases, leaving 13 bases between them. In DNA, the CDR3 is TGTGCCAGTAGTGGACTGGAGGTAGATCAGCCCCAGCATTTT. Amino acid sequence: CASSGLEVDQPQHF.

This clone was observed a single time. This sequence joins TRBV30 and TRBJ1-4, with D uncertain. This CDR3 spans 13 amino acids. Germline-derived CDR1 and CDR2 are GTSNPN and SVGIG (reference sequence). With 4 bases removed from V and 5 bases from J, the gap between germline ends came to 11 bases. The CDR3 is CAWMEQRNEKLFF. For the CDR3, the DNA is TGTGCCTGGATGGAACAGAGAAATGAAAAACTGTTTTTT.

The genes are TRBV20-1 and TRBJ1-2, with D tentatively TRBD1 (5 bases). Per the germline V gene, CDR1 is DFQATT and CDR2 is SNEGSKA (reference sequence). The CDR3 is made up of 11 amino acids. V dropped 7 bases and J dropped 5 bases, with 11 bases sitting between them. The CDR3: CSGAGIYGYTF. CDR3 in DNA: TGCAGTGGAGCAGGGATATATGGCTACACCTTC.

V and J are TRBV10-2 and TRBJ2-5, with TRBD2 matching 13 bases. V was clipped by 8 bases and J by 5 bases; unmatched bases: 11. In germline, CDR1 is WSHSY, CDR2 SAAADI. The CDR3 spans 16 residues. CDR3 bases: TGCGCCAGCGGGACTAGCGGGGAGACCCCAGGGGAGACCCAGTACTTC. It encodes CASGTSGETPGETQYF.

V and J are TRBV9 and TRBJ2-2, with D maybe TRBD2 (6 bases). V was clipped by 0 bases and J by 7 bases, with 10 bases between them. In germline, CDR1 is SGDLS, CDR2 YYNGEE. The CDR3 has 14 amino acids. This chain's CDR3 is CASSVAGLNGELFF. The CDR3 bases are TGTGCCAGCAGCGTAGCTGGACTAAACGGGGAGCTGTTTTTT.

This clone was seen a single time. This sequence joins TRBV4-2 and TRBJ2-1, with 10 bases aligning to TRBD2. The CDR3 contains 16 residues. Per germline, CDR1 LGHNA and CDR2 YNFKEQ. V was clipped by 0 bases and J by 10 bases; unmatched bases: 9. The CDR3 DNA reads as TGTGCCAGCAGCCAAGATGAGCGGGGGGGATCCCGCGAGCAGTTCTTC. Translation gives CASSQDERGGSREQFF.

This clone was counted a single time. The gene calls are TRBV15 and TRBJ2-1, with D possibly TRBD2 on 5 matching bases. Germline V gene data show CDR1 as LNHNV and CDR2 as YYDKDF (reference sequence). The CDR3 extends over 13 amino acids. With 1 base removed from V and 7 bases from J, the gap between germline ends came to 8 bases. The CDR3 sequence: CATSRAPGNEQFF. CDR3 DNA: TGTGCCACCAGCAGAGCCCCGGGGAATGAGCAGTTCTTC.

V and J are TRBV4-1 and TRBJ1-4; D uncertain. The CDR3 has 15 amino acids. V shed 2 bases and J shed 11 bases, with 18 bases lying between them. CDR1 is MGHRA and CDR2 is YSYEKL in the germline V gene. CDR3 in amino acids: CASSQTLTVRTKLFF. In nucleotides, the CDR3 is TGCGCCAGCAGCCAAACTCTTACGGTCCGTACGAAACTGTTTTTT.

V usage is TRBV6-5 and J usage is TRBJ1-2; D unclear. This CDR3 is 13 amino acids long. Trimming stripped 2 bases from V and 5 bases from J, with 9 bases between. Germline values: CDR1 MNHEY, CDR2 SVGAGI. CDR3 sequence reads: CASSYGPEYGYTF. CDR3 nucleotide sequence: TGTGCCAGCAGTTACGGGCCAGAGTATGGCTACACCTTC.

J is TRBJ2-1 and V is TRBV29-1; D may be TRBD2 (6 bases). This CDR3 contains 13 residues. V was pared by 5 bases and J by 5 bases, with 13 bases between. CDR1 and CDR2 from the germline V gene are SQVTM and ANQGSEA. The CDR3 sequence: CSVSTGGDNEQFF. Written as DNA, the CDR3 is TGCAGCGTTTCCACCGGAGGGGACAATGAGCAGTTCTTC.

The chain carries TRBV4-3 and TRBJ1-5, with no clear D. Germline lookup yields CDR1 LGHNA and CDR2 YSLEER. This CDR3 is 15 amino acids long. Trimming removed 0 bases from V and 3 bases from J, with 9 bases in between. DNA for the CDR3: TGCGCCAGCAGCCAAGATAGGAGGGTCAATCAGCCCCAGCATTTT. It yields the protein CASSQDRRVNQPQHF.

The CDR3 bases are TGTGCCAGCAGTACTCAGGGCAACTATGGCTACACCTTC. This translates into CASSTQGNYGYTF. The rearrangement links TRBV6-6 to TRBJ1-2; a weak D match, TRBD1 (5 bases). The CDR3 loop spans 13 amino acids. Trimming removed 5 bases at V and 2 bases at J, with 9 bases between. The germline CDR1 and CDR2 sequences are MNHNY and SVGAGI (reference sequence).

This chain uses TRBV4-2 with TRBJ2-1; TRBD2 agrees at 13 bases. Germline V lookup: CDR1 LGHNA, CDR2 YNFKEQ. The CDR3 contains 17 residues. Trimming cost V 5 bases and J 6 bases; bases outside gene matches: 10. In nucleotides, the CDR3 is TGTGCCAGCAGCGACAATACTAGCGGGGGGGACGGCAATGAGCAGTTCTTC. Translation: CASSDNTSGGDGNEQFF.

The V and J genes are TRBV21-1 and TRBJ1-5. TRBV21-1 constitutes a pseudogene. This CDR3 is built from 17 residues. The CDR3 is CASSKAGRGYSNQPQHF. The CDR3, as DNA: TGTGCCAGCAGCAAAGCAGGGAGAGGTTATAGCAATCAGCCCCAGCATTTT.

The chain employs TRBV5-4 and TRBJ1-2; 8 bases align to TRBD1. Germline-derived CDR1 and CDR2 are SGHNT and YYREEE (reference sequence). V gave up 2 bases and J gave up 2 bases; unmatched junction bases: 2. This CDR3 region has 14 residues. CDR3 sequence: CASSFGDRNYGYTF. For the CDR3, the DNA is TGTGCCAGCAGCTTCGGGGACAGGAACTATGGCTACACCTTC. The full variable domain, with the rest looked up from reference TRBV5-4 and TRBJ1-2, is ETGVTQSPTHLIKTRGQQVTLRCSSQSGHNTVSWYQQALGQGPQFIFQYYREEENGRGNFPPRFSGLQFPNYSSELNVNALELDDSALYLCASSFGDRNYGYTFGSGTRLTVV.

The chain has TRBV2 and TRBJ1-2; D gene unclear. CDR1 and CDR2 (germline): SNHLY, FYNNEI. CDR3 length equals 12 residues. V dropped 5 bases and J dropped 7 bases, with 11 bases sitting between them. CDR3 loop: CASSLLSGGYTF. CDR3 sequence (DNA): TGTGCCAGCAGTCTCCTGAGCGGTGGCTACACCTTC.

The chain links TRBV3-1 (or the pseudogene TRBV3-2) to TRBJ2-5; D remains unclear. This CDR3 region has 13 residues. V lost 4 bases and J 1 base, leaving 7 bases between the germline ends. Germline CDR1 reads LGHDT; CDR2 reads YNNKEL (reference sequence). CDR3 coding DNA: TGTGCCAGCAGCCGAACGGGCCAAGAGACCCAGTACTTC. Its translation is CASSRTGQETQYF.

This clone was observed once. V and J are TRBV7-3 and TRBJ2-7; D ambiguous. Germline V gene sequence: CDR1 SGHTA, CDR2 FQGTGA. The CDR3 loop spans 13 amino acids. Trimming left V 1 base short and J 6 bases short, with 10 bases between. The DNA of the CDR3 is TGTGCCAGCAGCTTAAATCCCTTCGGCGAGCAGTACTTC. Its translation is CASSLNPFGEQYF.

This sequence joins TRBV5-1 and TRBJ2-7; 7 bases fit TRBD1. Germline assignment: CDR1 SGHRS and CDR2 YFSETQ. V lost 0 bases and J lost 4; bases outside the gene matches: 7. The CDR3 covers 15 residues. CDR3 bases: TGCGCCAGCAGCTTGGTTCCGGGACAGTTTTACGAGCAGTACTTC. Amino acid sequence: CASSLVPGQFYEQYF.